Listed below are T cell receptor beta chains from one sample, sequenced in a study of CD8 T cells in ankylosing spondylitis. TCRdb re-called the 5' RACE reads with MiXCR, one entry per CDR3 protein. Here the sample spans 250,000 to 400,000 distinct CDR3 sequences, around 10% being singletons. The sample was blood, either unsorted or a sorted T cell fraction (not recorded which). The receptors shown here come from a female donor with ankylosing spondylitis or in good health (not recorded which). Each CDR3 is given with its conserved first and last residue. The order of the fields is J gene, V gene, D gene, clone size, CDR3 length, CDR3 DNA, CDR3 protein. A D gene is named only where the DNA matches it firmly. Where a row states a size, it is once, few, many or the class of an expanded clone; other rows omit it.

J: TRBJ2-3; V: TRBV5-1; D: -; size: many; length: 13; DNA: TGCGCCAGCAGCTCACACCTTGTTGATACGCAGTATTTT; CDR3: CASSSHLVDTQYF
J: TRBJ1-3; V: TRBV5-1; D: TRBD1; size: many; length: 15; DNA: TGCGCCAGCAGCCCGGCCGGGACAGATGGAAACACCATATATTTT; CDR3: CASSPAGTDGNTIYF
J: TRBJ1-4; V: TRBV5-1; D: -; size: -; length: 15; DNA: TGCGCCAGCAGCCCGGGGGGACGGAACGGTGAAAAACTGTTTTTT; CDR3: CASSPGGRNGEKLFF
J: TRBJ2-1; V: TRBV7-2; D: -; size: many; length: 15; DNA: TGTGCCAGCAGCCCATACCTCGACAGCTACAATGAGCAGTTCTTC; CDR3: CASSPYLDSYNEQFF
J: TRBJ2-7; V: TRBV6-1; D: TRBD2; size: many; length: 16; DNA: TGTGCCAGCAGTACGGGGACTAGCGGGGGTAGCTACGAGCAGTACTTC; CDR3: CASSTGTSGGSYEQYF
J: TRBJ2-3; V: TRBV4-2; D: -; size: -; length: 14; DNA: TGTGCCAGCAGCTTGGGCCGCCGGGGAGATACGCAGTATTTT; CDR3: CASSLGRRGDTQYF
J: TRBJ1-2; V: TRBV5-6; D: -; size: few; length: 14; DNA: TGTGCCAGCAGCGGCGGGACGTCACTCTATGGCTACACCTTC; CDR3: CASSGGTSLYGYTF
J: TRBJ2-5; V: TRBV7-9; D: -; size: -; length: 15; DNA: TGTGCCAGCAGCACGCGCACAGGGATTCAAGAGACCCAGTACTTC; CDR3: CASSTRTGIQETQYF
J: TRBJ2-2; V: TRBV7-3; D: -; size: -; length: 15; DNA: TGTGCCAGCAGCTTAACGTCCAGGGGCACCGGGGAGCTGTTTTTT; CDR3: CASSLTSRGTGELFF
J: TRBJ2-7; V: TRBV15; D: TRBD1; size: few; length: 13; DNA: TGTGCCACCAGCCCCGGGACAGCCTACGAGCAGTACTTC; CDR3: CATSPGTAYEQYF
J: TRBJ1-5; V: TRBV27; D: -; size: many; length: 14; DNA: TGTGCCAGCAGTTTATCAGGGGTCAATCAGCCCCAGCATTTT; CDR3: CASSLSGVNQPQHF
J: TRBJ1-1; V: TRBV29-1; D: TRBD1; size: many; length: 14; DNA: TGCAGCGTTTCCCTCAACAGGGGGAACACTGAAGCTTTCTTT; CDR3: CSVSLNRGNTEAFF
J: TRBJ1-6; V: TRBV11-2; D: TRBD1; size: -; length: 18; DNA: TGTGCCAGCAGCCCGTACCACCGAGGACAGGGGGAAAATTCACCCCTCCACTTT; CDR3: CASSPYHRGQGENSPLHF
J: TRBJ2-7; V: TRBV7-9; D: -; size: -; length: 13; DNA: TGTGCCAGCAGGCCTGGCACAGGGACCGAGCAGTACTTC; CDR3: CASRPGTGTEQYF
J: TRBJ2-7; V: TRBV20-1; D: TRBD1; size: -; length: 15; DNA: TGCAGTGCTAGACTCGGGACAGGGGGATTTTACGAGCAGTACTTC; CDR3: CSARLGTGGFYEQYF
J: TRBJ2-2; V: TRBV5-1; D: -; size: many; length: 16; DNA: TGCGCCAGCAGCTTGAAACAGGGTGCGAACACCGGGGAGCTGTTTTTT; CDR3: CASSLKQGANTGELFF
J: TRBJ2-7; V: TRBV28; D: -; size: many; length: 14; DNA: TGTGCCAGCAGTATACCGACAGTTCCCTACGAGCAGTACTTC; CDR3: CASSIPTVPYEQYF
J: TRBJ2-7; V: TRBV12-3/TRBV12-4; D: TRBD1; size: -; length: 14; DNA: TGTGCCAGCAGCTCAACGGACAGGGGTGGGATGCAGTACTTC; CDR3: CASSSTDRGGMQYF
J: TRBJ2-6; V: TRBV28; D: -; size: few; length: 14; DNA: TGTGCCACCAGCCAGCCCTCTGGGGCCAACGTCCTGACTTTC; CDR3: CATSQPSGANVLTF
J: TRBJ1-3; V: TRBV5-1; D: -; size: -; length: 15; DNA: TGCGCCAGCAGCTTGGCCTTAGATACTGGAAACACCATATATTTT; CDR3: CASSLALDTGNTIYF
J: TRBJ2-3; V: TRBV5-5; D: -; size: few; length: 15; DNA: TGTGCCAGCACCCCTGGGACTCAAAGCACAGATACGCAGTATTTT; CDR3: CASTPGTQSTDTQYF
J: TRBJ2-3; V: TRBV21-1; D: -; size: many; length: 21; DNA: TGTGCCAGCAGCAAAGAAGGTGGGAGGATTTCCCCTACCGCGGTGGCAGATACGCAGTATTTT; CDR3: CASSKEGGRISPTAVADTQYF
J: TRBJ1-2; V: TRBV29-1; D: -; size: few; length: 13; DNA: TGCAGCGTGAATCTAGGGGGTAAAGGCGGCTACACCTTC; CDR3: CSVNLGGKGGYTF
J: TRBJ1-1; V: TRBV12-3/TRBV12-4; D: -; size: -; length: 15; DNA: TGTGCCAGCAGCCGGACAGAGGGACTGAACACTGAAGCTTTCTTT; CDR3: CASSRTEGLNTEAFF
J: TRBJ2-1; V: TRBV12-3/TRBV12-4; D: TRBD2; size: -; length: 17; DNA: TGTGCCAGCAGTTTAATCAGCGGGAGTCTCACCGGGGGTGAGCAGTTCTTC; CDR3: CASSLISGSLTGGEQFF
J: TRBJ2-6; V: TRBV18; D: -; size: -; length: 17; DNA: TGTGCCAGCTCACCAGGGACATCCACCTCTGGGGCCAACGTCCTGACTTTC; CDR3: CASSPGTSTSGANVLTF
J: TRBJ1-2; V: TRBV12-3/TRBV12-4; D: TRBD1; size: many; length: 13; DNA: TGTGCCAGCAGCCCTGGGACAGGGAATGGCTACACCTTC; CDR3: CASSPGTGNGYTF